The 16 T cell receptor beta chains below all came from one sample that was sequenced in a study of shared clonotypes between healthy human individuals. Assay: immunoSEQ multiplex PCR; the TCRdb copy retains only in-frame clones and omits some. The table records 2 million to 3 million clones, roughly 93% of them present only once. Source material: naive CD4+ T cells from PBMCs. Noted subset: CD45RA+ positively selected. These receptors were collected from a man between 18 and 35 years old in good health. Some clones in this sample may be carry-over from other donors' samples.

The chain recombines TRBV18 with TRBJ1-2; D gene uncertain. Trimming removed 3 bases at V and 2 bases at J, with 10 bases between. Germline CDR1 is KGHSH and CDR2 is LQKENI. This CDR3 comprises 14 residues. The CDR3 spells CASSPPQANYGYTF. The CDR3 DNA follows: TGTGCCAGCTCACCTCCCCAGGCGAACTATGGCTACACCTTC.

The chain has TRBV7-8 and TRBJ2-5; 7 bases fit TRBD2. Looked up from germline, CDR1 is SGHVS and CDR2 is FQNEAQ. The CDR3 is made up of 14 amino acids. Trimming removed 7 bases from V and 1 base from J; junction bases left unmatched: 6. Written as DNA, the CDR3 is TGTGCCAGCATGAGCGGGGCCCCCCAAGAGACCCAGTACTTC. This codes for CASMSGAPQETQYF.

V gene TRBV4-1 combines with J gene TRBJ2-3; TRBD2 aligns across 8 bases. With 0 bases clipped from V and 3 bases from J, the junction kept 11 bases outside the gene matches. The CDR3 contains 18 residues. CDR1 MGHRA and CDR2 YSYEKL come from the germline V gene. CDR3: CASSQEISYASGTDTQYF. The CDR3 DNA reads as TGCGCCAGCAGCCAAGAGATAAGTTACGCTAGCGGGACAGATACGCAGTATTTT.

With regard to this clone: Other nucleotide sequences from this sample produce the same CDR3. This rearrangement joins TRBV28 to TRBJ2-1; D possibly corresponds to TRBD2 (7 bases). CDR3 size: 15 residues. Per the germline V gene, CDR1 is MDHEN and CDR2 is SYDVKM. The V end lost 5 bases, the J end lost 2 bases, and 13 bases lay between the germline ends. The CDR3 here is CASSRGGGPYNEQFF. CDR3 coding DNA: TGTGCCAGCAGTAGGGGGGGAGGGCCCTACAATGAGCAGTTCTTC.

A word on this clone: Other DNA sequences in the same sample also yield this CDR3. This rearrangement joins TRBV28 to TRBJ2-7; 9 bases are a match to TRBD2. J was trimmed by 0 bases and V by 6 bases; bases with no gene match: 6. Germline CDR1 is MDHEN and CDR2 is SYDVKM. The CDR3 covers 15 residues. The CDR3, as DNA: TGTGCCAGCAGCTTAGCGGGAGCCAGCTCCTACGAGCAGTACTTC. Its protein is CASSLAGASSYEQYF. Variable domain in full (rest from reference TRBV28 and TRBJ2-7): DVKVTQSSRYLVKRTGEKVFLECVQDMDHENMFWYRQDPGLGLRLIYFSYDVKMKEKGDIPEGYSVSREKKERFSLILESASTNQTSMYLCASSLAGASSYEQYFGPGTRLTVT.

The rearrangement uses TRBV19 and TRBJ2-3; D ambiguous. From germline, CDR1 is LNHDA and CDR2 SQIVND (reference sequence). The CDR3 loop spans 14 amino acids. V shed 8 bases and J shed 2 bases, with 14 bases lying between them. As DNA, the CDR3 is TGTGCCAGTGCAACCGGGCCGACCACAGATACGCAGTATTTT. It translates to CASATGPTTDTQYF.

The J gene is TRBJ2-3, the V gene TRBV7-6, with a possible D match to TRBD2 (6 bases). The CDR3 consists of 14 residues. Between the trimmed V and J ends, which lost 7 bases and 6 bases, there was a span of 17 bases. CDR1 is SGHVS and CDR2 is FNYEAQ in the germline V gene. The CDR3 loop is CASTRRSSEDTQYF. In DNA form, the CDR3 reads TGTGCCAGCACTCGGCGGTCTAGCGAGGATACGCAGTATTTT.

This clone was counted a few times. The chain joins TRBV2 to TRBJ1-5; the D gene is possibly TRBD1 (5 bases). V lost 4 bases to trimming and J lost 5 bases, with 9 bases between them. The CDR3 has 13 residues. The germline V gene encodes CDR1 SNHLY and CDR2 FYNNEI. The CDR3 DNA reads TGTGCCAGCAGTGGGGGACCTTATCAGCCCCAGCATTTT. This gives the protein CASSGGPYQPQHF.

About this clone itself: This same CDR3 is encoded by further DNA sequences in the sample. V is TRBV28 and J is TRBJ1-1, with D perhaps matching TRBD1 (6 bases). CDR3 length: 14 amino acids. The germline V gene encodes CDR1 MDHEN and CDR2 SYDVKM. The V end was cut by 6 bases, the J end by 0 bases, with 11 bases between. CDR3 nucleotides: TGTGCCAGCAGGACAGGACCAATGAACACTGAAGCTTTCTTT. This gives the protein CASRTGPMNTEAFF.

V usage is TRBV28 and J usage is TRBJ1-1; D remains unclear. The CDR3 consists of 13 residues. V was trimmed by 7 bases and J by 5 bases, leaving 14 bases between them. CDR1 is MDHEN, CDR2 SYDVKM, per germline. In nucleotides, the CDR3 is TGTGCCAGCATAATTCCGGCGAGTACTGAAGCTTTCTTT. This codes for CASIIPASTEAFF.

CDR3 in DNA: TGTGCCAGTACCCCAACGGGACCTTCCTACAATGAGCAGTTCTTC. As protein: CASTPTGPSYNEQFF. The chain carries TRBV19 and TRBJ2-1; D could derive from TRBD1 or TRBD2 (5 bases each). CDR1 LNHDA and CDR2 SQIVND come from the germline V gene (reference sequence). The V gene lost 7 bases and the J gene lost 1 base, with 14 bases spanning the gap. This CDR3 region has 15 residues. Full variable domain (outside the CDR3, taken from reference TRBV19 and TRBJ2-1): DGGITQSPKYLFRKEGQNVTLSCEQNLNHDAMYWYRQDPGQGLRLIYYSQIVNDFQKGDIAEGYSVSREKKESFPLTVTSAQKNPTAFYLCASTPTGPSYNEQFFGPGTRLTVL.

The V and J genes are TRBV19 and TRBJ1-1; D not resolved. This CDR3 is 16 amino acids long. V was shortened by 1 base and J by 0 bases, with 12 bases between the two germline ends. Germline V gene lookup returns CDR1 LNHDA and CDR2 SQIVND (reference sequence). CDR3 in amino acids: CASSIVSGRMNTEAFF. CDR3 in DNA: TGTGCCAGTAGTATAGTTTCTGGACGGATGAACACTGAAGCTTTCTTT. Supplemented by reference TRBV19 and TRBJ1-1, the full variable domain reads DGGITQSPKYLFRKEGQNVTLSCEQNLNHDAMYWYRQDPGQGLRLIYYSQIVNDFQKGDIAEGYSVSREKKESFPLTVTSAQKNPTAFYLCASSIVSGRMNTEAFFGQGTRLTVV.

The V and J genes are TRBV2 and TRBJ2-7; 7 bases fit TRBD1. Germline V gives CDR1 SNHLY, CDR2 FYNNEI. The junction had 8 bases not matched to a gene; V was cut back by 6 bases and J by 3 bases. This CDR3 comprises 14 residues. The CDR3 spells CASRTDRRYYEQYF. CDR3 DNA sequence: TGTGCCAGCAGGACGGACAGGCGCTACTACGAGCAGTACTTC.

The rearrangement links TRBV11-2 to TRBJ2-3; D unresolved. Per the germline V gene, CDR1 is SGHAT and CDR2 is FQNNGV. Deletions cut 2 bases from V and 2 bases from J, with 8 bases between. The CDR3 totals 14 residues. The CDR3 DNA is TGTGCCAGCAGCTTAATCTCCTACACAGATACGCAGTATTTT. It translates to CASSLISYTDTQYF.

The chain carries TRBV5-1 and TRBJ2-5; D gene ambiguous. The CDR3 is 15 residues long. The V gene's germline CDR1 is SGHRS and CDR2 YFSETQ. With 0 bases removed from V and 0 bases from J, the gap between germline ends came to 9 bases. The CDR3 here is CASSLAFTHQETQYF. The CDR3 DNA reads as TGCGCCAGCAGCTTGGCGTTTACACACCAAGAGACCCAGTACTTC.

The rearrangement links TRBV5-1 to TRBJ2-6, with D possibly TRBD1 on 6 matching bases. From germline, CDR1 is SGHRS and CDR2 YFSETQ. The CDR3 consists of 17 residues. V dropped 4 bases and J dropped 2 bases, with 16 bases sitting between them. CDR3 sequence: CASSPETGGAGANVLTF. Written as DNA, the CDR3 is TGCGCCAGCAGCCCGGAGACAGGAGGAGCTGGGGCCAACGTCCTGACTTTC.